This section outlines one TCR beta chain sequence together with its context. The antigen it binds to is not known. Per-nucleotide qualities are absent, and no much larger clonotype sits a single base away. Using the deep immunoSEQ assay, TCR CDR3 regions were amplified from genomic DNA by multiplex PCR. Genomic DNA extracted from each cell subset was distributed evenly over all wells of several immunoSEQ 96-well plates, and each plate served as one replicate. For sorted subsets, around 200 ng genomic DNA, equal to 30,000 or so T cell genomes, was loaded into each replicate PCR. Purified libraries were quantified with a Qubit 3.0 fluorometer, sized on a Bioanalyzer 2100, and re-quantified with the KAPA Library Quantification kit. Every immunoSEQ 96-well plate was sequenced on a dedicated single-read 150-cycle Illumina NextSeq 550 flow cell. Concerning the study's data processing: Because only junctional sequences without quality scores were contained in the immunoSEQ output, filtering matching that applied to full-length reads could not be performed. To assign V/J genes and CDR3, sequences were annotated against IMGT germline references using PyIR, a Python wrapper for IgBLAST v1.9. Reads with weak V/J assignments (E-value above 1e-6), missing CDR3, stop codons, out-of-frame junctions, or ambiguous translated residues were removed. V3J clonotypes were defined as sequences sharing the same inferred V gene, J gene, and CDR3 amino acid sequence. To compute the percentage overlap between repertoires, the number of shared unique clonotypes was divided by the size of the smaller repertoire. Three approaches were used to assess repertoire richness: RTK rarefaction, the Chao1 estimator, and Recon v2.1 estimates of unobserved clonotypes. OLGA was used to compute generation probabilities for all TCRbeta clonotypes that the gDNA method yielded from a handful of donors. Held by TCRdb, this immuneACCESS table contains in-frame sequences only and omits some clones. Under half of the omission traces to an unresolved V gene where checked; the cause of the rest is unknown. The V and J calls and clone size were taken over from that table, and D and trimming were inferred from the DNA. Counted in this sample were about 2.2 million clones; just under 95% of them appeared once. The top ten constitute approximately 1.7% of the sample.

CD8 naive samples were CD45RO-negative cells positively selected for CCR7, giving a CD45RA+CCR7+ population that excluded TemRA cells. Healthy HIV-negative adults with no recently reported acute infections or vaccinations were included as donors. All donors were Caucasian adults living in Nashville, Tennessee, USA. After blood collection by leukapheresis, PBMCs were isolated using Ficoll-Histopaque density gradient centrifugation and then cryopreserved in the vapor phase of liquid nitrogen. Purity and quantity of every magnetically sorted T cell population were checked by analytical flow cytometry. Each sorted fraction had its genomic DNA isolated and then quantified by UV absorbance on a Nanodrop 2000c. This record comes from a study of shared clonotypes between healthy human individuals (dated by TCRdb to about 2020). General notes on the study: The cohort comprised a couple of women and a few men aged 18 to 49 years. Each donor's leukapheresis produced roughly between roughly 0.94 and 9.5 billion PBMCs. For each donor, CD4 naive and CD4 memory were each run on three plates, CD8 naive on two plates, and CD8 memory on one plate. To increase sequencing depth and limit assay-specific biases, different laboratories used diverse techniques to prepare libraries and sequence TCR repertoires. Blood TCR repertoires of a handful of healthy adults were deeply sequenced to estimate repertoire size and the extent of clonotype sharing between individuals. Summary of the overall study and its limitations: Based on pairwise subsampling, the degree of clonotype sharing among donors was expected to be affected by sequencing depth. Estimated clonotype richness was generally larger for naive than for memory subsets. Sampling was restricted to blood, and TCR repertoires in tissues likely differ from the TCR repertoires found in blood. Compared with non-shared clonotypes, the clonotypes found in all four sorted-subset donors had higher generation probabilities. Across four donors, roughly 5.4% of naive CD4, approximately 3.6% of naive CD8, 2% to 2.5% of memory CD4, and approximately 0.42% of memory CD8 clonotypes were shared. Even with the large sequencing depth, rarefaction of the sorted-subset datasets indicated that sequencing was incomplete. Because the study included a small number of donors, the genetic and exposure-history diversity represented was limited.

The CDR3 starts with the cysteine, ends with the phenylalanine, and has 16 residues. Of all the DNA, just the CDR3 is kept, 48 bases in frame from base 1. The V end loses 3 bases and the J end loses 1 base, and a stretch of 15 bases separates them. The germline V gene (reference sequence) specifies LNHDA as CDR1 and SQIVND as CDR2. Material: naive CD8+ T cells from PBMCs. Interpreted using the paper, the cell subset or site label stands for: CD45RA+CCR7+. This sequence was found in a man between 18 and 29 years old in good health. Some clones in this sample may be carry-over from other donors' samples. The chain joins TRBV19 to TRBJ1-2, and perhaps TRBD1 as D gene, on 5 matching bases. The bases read TGTGCCAGTAGTATTTTTGGGGCAGCTTTTAACTATGGCTACACCTTC. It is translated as CASSIFGAAFNYGYTF. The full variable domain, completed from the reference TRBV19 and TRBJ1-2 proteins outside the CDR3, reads DGGITQSPKYLFRKEGQNVTLSCEQNLNHDAMYWYRQDPGQGLRLIYYSQIVNDFQKGDIAEGYSVSREKKESFPLTVTSAQKNPTAFYLCASSIFGAAFNYGYTFGSGTRLTVV.